Below, 2 T cell receptor beta chains from the same sample are listed, as sequenced in a study of blood T cell repertoires in COVID-19. The repertoire was sequenced with immunoSEQ multiplex PCR; TCRdb's copy has only in-frame clones and lacks some. The table shows 200,000 to 250,000 clones, with around 90% occurring only once. The sequencing input was peripheral blood. Receptor source: a man aged 55 to 69 who had recovered from COVID-19.

This chain uses TRBV27 with TRBJ2-7; TRBD2 is a possible D gene (5 bases). This CDR3 spans 18 amino acids. Germline values: CDR1 MNHEY, CDR2 SMNVEV (reference sequence). The V end was cut by 5 bases, the J end by 0 bases, with 23 bases between. The CDR3: CASSPKPPDGVGSYEQYF. The CDR3 region has the DNA TGTGCCAGCAGTCCTAAGCCTCCCGACGGGGTGGGCTCCTACGAGCAGTACTTC.

The V gene is TRBV28, the J gene TRBJ2-7, with D unresolved. The CDR3 sequence is 15 residues long. Germline V gene sequence: CDR1 MDHEN, CDR2 SYDVKM. Trimming cost V 4 bases and J 6 bases, with 19 bases left between them. CDR3 sequence (DNA): TGTGCCAGCAGTTCAAGGATCACTGGCGGCTTCGAGCAGTACTTC. Protein: CASSSRITGGFEQYF.